Listed below are T cell receptor beta chains from one sample, sequenced in a study of shared clonotypes between healthy human individuals. TCRdb keeps only in-frame clones here, not all; method: immunoSEQ multiplex PCR. The data contain 650,000 to 750,000 clones, approximately 79% of them seen just once; the ten biggest clones take up approximately 2%. Sample: memory CD4+ T cells sorted from blood. Source of these receptors: a woman in her 30s in good health. Each CDR3 is given with its conserved first and last residue. D genes are given only for firm matches. Only part of the rows carry a size: once, few, many, or a class if the clone is expanded.

v_call	clone_size	d_call	j_call	cdr3_nt	cdr3_aa
TRBV19	NA	NA	TRBJ1-1	TGTGCCAGTAGTATAGAGTCGGAGATTCAATCGGCTTTCTTT	CASSIESEIQSAFF
TRBV4-1	NA	NA	TRBJ2-3	TGCGCCAGCAGCCCATACAGGGTTCCAGATACGCAGTATTTT	CASSPYRVPDTQYF
TRBV7-9	NA	NA	TRBJ1-2	TGTGCCAGCAGCTTAGCCCGCGACAGTTACTATGGCTACACCTTC	CASSLARDSYYGYTF
TRBV11-2	NA	NA	TRBJ2-3	TGTGCCAGCAGCCCCCCCCCGAGTACAGATACGCAGTATTTT	CASSPPPSTDTQYF
TRBV28	NA	TRBD2	TRBJ2-5	TGTGCCAGCAGTTTTGCTAGCGGGAGAGGCGGGGGGGAGACCCAGTACTTC	CASSFASGRGGGETQYF
TRBV5-6	few	NA	TRBJ2-3	TGTGCCAGCAGCTCGGGGTATACGCAGTATTTT	CASSSGYTQYF
TRBV28	NA	NA	TRBJ1-1	TGTGCCAGCAGTACTCCGGGGGGGGTGAACACTGAAGCTTTCTTT	CASSTPGGVNTEAFF
TRBV2	once	NA	TRBJ2-7	TGTGCCAGGGGGAAGGGGGTTGGTGAGCAGTACTTC	CARGKGVGEQYF
TRBV29-1	NA	NA	TRBJ2-7	TGCAGCGTTGTGGCGGGACCGTACCCCTACGAGCAGTACTTC	CSVVAGPYPYEQYF
TRBV28	NA	NA	TRBJ1-2	TGTGCCAGTCAGGCGTTTTATGGCTACACCTTC	CASQAFYGYTF
TRBV2	NA	TRBD2	TRBJ2-1	TGTGCCAGCATCCGACTAGCGGGAGGGTACAATGAGCAGTTCTTC	CASIRLAGGYNEQFF
TRBV30	NA	NA	TRBJ2-5	TGTGCCTGGAGTTTAGCTTGGGGGCTAGGTTCGGAGACCCAGTACTTC	CAWSLAWGLGSETQYF
TRBV5-6	NA	NA	TRBJ2-3	TGTGCCAGCAGCTTGTGGCGGGGAAGCACAGATACGCAGTATTTT	CASSLWRGSTDTQYF
TRBV2	NA	NA	TRBJ2-2	TGTGCCAGCAGCCCTGATGGACAGAGTGCGTGGTACACCGGGGAGCTGTTTTTT	CASSPDGQSAWYTGELFF
TRBV19	many	NA	TRBJ2-6	TGTGCCAGTAGTATAGGGTTAGGAACTGGGGCCAACGTCCTGACTTTC	CASSIGLGTGANVLTF
TRBV19	once	NA	TRBJ2-7	TGTGCCAGTAGTAAAGTCGGGATCTACGAGCAGTACTTC	CASSKVGIYEQYF
TRBV2	NA	NA	TRBJ2-2	TGTGCCAGCAGCCCCGATTCCGCGAACACCGGGGAGCTGTTTTTT	CASSPDSANTGELFF
TRBV7-9	NA	NA	TRBJ1-2	TGTGCCAGCAGCCCGATTACACCCAACTATGGCTACACCTTC	CASSPITPNYGYTF
TRBV11-2	NA	NA	TRBJ2-1	TGTGCCAGCAGCTTAGATCAACTAGCCTACAATGAGCAGTTCTTC	CASSLDQLAYNEQFF
TRBV5-1	NA	TRBD2	TRBJ2-7	TGCGCCAGTAGAAGGGGACTAGCGGATACCCTGGCCTACGAGCAGTACTTC	CASRRGLADTLAYEQYF
TRBV4-1	NA	NA	TRBJ1-1	TGCGCCAGCAGCCAAGACGAATGGGTGCGACGCACTGAAGCTTTCTTT	CASSQDEWVRRTEAFF
TRBV7-6	once	TRBD2	TRBJ2-1	TGTGCCAGCAGCTTAGGAGGGGCGGGAGGGTACAATGAGCAGTTCTTC	CASSLGGAGGYNEQFF
TRBV30	NA	TRBD2	TRBJ2-7	TGTGCCTGGAGTGTAACCGGGGGGGCCTACGAGCAGTACTTC	CAWSVTGGAYEQYF
TRBV27	NA	NA	TRBJ2-1	TGTGCCAGCGCCGCCGGCAGGTGGGTGGGAGAGCAGTTCTTC	CASAAGRWVGEQFF
TRBV7-8	NA	NA	TRBJ1-3	TGTGCCAGAAGGCACCCGGGGGACAACTCTGGAAACACCATATATTTT	CARRHPGDNSGNTIYF
TRBV18	NA	NA	TRBJ2-7	TGTGCCAGCTCACCAGACGGCTGGGGACCCTACGAGCAGTACTTC	CASSPDGWGPYEQYF
TRBV28	NA	NA	TRBJ1-5	TGTGCCAGCAGTCCAGTGCGAGCGAGAGGGGATCAGCCCCAGCATTTT	CASSPVRARGDQPQHF
TRBV27	NA	TRBD2	TRBJ2-7	TGTGCCAGCAGTCCGACTAGCGGGATTGGCTACGAGCAGTACTTC	CASSPTSGIGYEQYF
TRBV27	NA	NA	TRBJ2-3	TGTGCCAGCAAGAGCCTACAGGGTCGTAAGGCCACAGATACGCAGTATTTT	CASKSLQGRKATDTQYF
TRBV18	NA	NA	TRBJ2-3	TGTGCCAGCTCACCAGTCTTACCCGGACCCACAGATACGCAGTATTTT	CASSPVLPGPTDTQYF
TRBV4-1	NA	TRBD2	TRBJ2-3	TGCGCCAGCAGCCAAGGTATGGCTAGCGGGAGGCATACGCAGTATTTT	CASSQGMASGRHTQYF
TRBV9	NA	NA	TRBJ2-1	TGTGCCAGCAGCGTAGGTGCGGGGGCGGACAATGAGCAGTTCTTC	CASSVGAGADNEQFF
TRBV10-1	NA	NA	TRBJ2-3	TGCGCCAGCAGTGAGTCGAGGATGGAAGGCGATACGCAGTATTTT	CASSESRMEGDTQYF
TRBV28	NA	TRBD1	TRBJ1-5	TGTGCCAGCAGTCCACGGACAGGTCTTAATCAGCCCCAGCATTTT	CASSPRTGLNQPQHF
TRBV28	NA	TRBD1	TRBJ2-2	TGTGCCAGCAGTTATCCGGGACAGGGGTTGACCGGGGAGCTGTTTTTT	CASSYPGQGLTGELFF
TRBV19	NA	NA	TRBJ1-3	TGTGCCAGTAGTATGGAGGGCATCTCTGGAAACACCATATATTTT	CASSMEGISGNTIYF
TRBV5-1	NA	TRBD2	TRBJ2-1	TGCGCCAGCAGGGCGACTAGCGGGAGGTTGAATGAGCAGTTCTTC	CASRATSGRLNEQFF
TRBV28	NA	NA	TRBJ1-1	TGTGCCAGCAGCGAGGGGGTCGTGAACACTGAAGCTTTCTTT	CASSEGVVNTEAFF
TRBV29-1	once	NA	TRBJ1-1	TGCAGCGGAGAACAACAGGGTAACACTGAAGCTTTCTTT	CSGEQQGNTEAFF
TRBV7-3	NA	NA	TRBJ2-3	TGTGCCAGCAGCTTAACGCCTAGCGCCACAGATACGCAGTATTTT	CASSLTPSATDTQYF
TRBV2	NA	NA	TRBJ1-3	TGTGCCAGCAGTGAGACTGGAAACACCATATATTTT	CASSETGNTIYF
TRBV11-2	once	NA	TRBJ2-2	TGTGCCAGCAGCTTCCAGGGGGAGGCAAGCACCGGGGAGCTGTTTTTT	CASSFQGEASTGELFF
TRBV12-5	NA	TRBD2	TRBJ2-1	TGTGCTAGTGGTTTGGGAACTAGCGGGAGTTACAATGAGCAGTTCTTC	CASGLGTSGSYNEQFF
TRBV5-1	few	NA	TRBJ2-7	TGCGCCAGCAGCTTGGAAGGGGGCTACGAGCAGTACTTC	CASSLEGGYEQYF
TRBV18	NA	NA	TRBJ2-2	TGTGCCAGCTCACCACCGTTGGGTGACAGGAACACCGGGGAGCTGTTTTTT	CASSPPLGDRNTGELFF
TRBV4-1	NA	NA	TRBJ2-7	TGCGCCAGCAGCCAAGCCCCCGTCAGAGCGAACTACGAGCAGTACTTC	CASSQAPVRANYEQYF
TRBV6-4	NA	TRBD1	TRBJ2-7	TGTGCCAGCAGTGACGAGACAGGGCTCTACGAGCAGTACTTC	CASSDETGLYEQYF
TRBV28	NA	TRBD1	TRBJ2-7	TGTGCCGTTAGAGGGACAGTCCCACCGGGCGAGCAGTACTTC	CAVRGTVPPGEQYF
TRBV2	NA	NA	TRBJ1-2	TGTGCCAGCACCGAGGGGGGGAACTATGGCTACACCTTC	CASTEGGNYGYTF
TRBV18	NA	NA	TRBJ1-1	TGTGCCAGCCAAACGGCCAGGGAAGCTGAAGCTTTCTTT	CASQTAREAEAFF
TRBV7-9	NA	NA	TRBJ2-1	TGTGCCAGCAGCTTACGTAACTCAATTAATGAGCAGTTCTTC	CASSLRNSINEQFF
TRBV4-1	NA	TRBD2	TRBJ2-7	TGCGCCAGCAGCCAAGAGGGTTACAGCGGGAGGGCCAGATCCTACGAGCAGTACTTC	CASSQEGYSGRARSYEQYF